This T cell receptor beta chain originates from a study of cytomegalovirus exposure and HLA in healthy donors. Study-wide points: Later, an analysis found that common viral pathogens appeared to be linked with several of the most significant clusters.

Germline values: CDR1 LGHNA, CDR2 YNFKEQ. This CDR3 contains 16 residues. Deletions cut 0 bases from V and 0 bases from J, with 6 bases between. Details on this clone: Its antigen is unknown.

The PCR made use of 60 Vbeta and 13 Jbeta primers. Generated by immunoSEQ multiplex PCR, the TCRdb table keeps only in-frame clones and is missing some. The table has over 150,000 clones, 60% to 75% seen once. The sequenced sample was PBMCs. The chain recombines TRBV4-2 with TRBJ2-6, with D unresolved. The clonotype comes from a man aged 18 to 29 in good health and CMV-seronegative. CDR3 amino acids: CASSQETYSGANVLTF. CDR3 sequence (DNA): TGTGCCAGCAGCCAAGAGACTTACTCTGGGGCCAACGTCCTGACTTTC.